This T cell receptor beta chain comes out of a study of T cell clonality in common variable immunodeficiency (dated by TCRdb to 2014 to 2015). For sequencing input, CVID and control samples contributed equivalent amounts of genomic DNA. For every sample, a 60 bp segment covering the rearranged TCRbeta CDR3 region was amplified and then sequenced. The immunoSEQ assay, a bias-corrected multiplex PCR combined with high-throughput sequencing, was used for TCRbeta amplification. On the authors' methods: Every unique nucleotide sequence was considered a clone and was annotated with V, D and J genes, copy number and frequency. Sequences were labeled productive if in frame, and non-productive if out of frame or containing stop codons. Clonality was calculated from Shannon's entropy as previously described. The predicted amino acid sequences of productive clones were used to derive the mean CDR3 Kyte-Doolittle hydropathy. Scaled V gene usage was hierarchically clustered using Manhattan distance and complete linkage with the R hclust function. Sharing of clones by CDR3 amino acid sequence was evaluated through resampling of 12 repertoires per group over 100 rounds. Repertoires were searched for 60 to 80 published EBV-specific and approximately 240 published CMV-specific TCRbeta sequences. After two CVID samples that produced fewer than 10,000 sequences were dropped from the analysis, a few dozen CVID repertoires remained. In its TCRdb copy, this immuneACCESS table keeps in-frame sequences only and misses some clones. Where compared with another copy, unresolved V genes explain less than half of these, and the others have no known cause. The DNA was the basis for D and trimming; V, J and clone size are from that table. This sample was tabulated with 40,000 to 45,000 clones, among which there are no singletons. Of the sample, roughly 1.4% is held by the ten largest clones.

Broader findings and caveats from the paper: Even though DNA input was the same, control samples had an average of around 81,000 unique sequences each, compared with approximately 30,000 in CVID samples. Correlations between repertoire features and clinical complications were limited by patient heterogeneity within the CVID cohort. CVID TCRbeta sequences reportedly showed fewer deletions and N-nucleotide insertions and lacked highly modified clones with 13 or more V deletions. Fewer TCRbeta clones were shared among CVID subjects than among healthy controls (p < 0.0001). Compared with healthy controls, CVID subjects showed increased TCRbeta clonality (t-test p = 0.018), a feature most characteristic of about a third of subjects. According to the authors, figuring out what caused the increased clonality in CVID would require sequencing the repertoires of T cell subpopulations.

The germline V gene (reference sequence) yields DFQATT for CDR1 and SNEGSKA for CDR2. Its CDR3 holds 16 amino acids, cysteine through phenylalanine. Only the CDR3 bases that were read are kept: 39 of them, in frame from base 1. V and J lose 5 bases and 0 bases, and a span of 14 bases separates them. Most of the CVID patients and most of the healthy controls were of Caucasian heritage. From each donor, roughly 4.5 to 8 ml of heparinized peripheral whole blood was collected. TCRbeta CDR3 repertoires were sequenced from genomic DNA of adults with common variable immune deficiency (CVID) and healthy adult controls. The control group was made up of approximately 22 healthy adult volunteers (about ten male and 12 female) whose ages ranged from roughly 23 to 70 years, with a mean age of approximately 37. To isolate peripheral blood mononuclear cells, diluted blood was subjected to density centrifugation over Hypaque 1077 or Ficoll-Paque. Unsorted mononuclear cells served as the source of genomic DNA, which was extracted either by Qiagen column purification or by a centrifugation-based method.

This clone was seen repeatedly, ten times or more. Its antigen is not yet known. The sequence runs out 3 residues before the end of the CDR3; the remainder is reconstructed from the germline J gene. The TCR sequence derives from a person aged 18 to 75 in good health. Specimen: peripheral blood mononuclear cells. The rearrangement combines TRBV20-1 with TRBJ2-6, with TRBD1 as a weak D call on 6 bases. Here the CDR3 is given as CSAARGPPSGANVLTF. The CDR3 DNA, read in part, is TGCAGTGCTGCCAGGGGCCCCCCCTCTGGGGCCAACGTC.